This entry lists 7 T cell receptor beta chains sequenced from one sample in a study of CD8 T cells in Susac syndrome. RNA was extracted with the RNeasy kit, and a quantity of roughly 0.5 to 1 ug was reverse transcribed using random hexamers. TCRdb independently ran MiXCR on the immunoSEQ multiplex PCR reads; one entry per CDR3 protein. The data contain around 190,000 distinct CDR3 sequences, around 95% of them singletons. Sequencing input: CD4+ T cells from PBMCs. The receptors were gathered from a human donor in good health.

The chain employs TRBV6-4 and TRBJ2-3; 7 nucleotides align to TRBD2. Germline V CDR1 and CDR2: MRHNA, SNTAGT. The junction had 3 bases not matched to a gene; V was cut back by 4 bases and J by 2 bases. This CDR3 is 14 amino acids long. The CDR3 nucleotides are TGTGCCAGCAGTGGGGAGGGAGCCACAGATACGCAGTATTTT. This translates into CASSGEGATDTQYF.

The chain is built from TRBV2 and TRBJ2-1; D gene uncertain. This CDR3 is built from 15 residues. V lost 2 bases and J lost 8, with 16 bases in between. Per germline, CDR1 SNHLY and CDR2 FYNNEI. The CDR3 DNA follows: TGTGCCAGCAGTGAAAGGCAGGTCCTCAGCGATGAGCAGTTCTTC. Translated: CASSERQVLSDEQFF.

The rearrangement links TRBV20-1 to TRBJ2-7; TRBD1 aligns across 12 bases. Trimming at V came to 6 bases and at J to 2 bases, leaving 5 bases not matched to a gene. Per the germline V gene, CDR1 is DFQATT and CDR2 is SNEGSKA (reference sequence). The CDR3 length is 14 residues. CDR3 DNA sequence: TGCAGTGCCTCCGGGACAGGGGGCACCTACGAGCAGTACTTC. Its translation is CSASGTGGTYEQYF.

V is TRBV28 and J is TRBJ1-5; no clear D gene. V was pared by 2 bases and J by 1 base, with 9 bases between. Germline values: CDR1 MDHEN, CDR2 SYDVKM. The CDR3 covers 15 residues. CDR3 region: CASSLIGGSNQPQHF. CDR3 in DNA: TGTGCCAGCAGTTTAATAGGAGGGAGCAATCAGCCCCAGCATTTT.

This clonotype appeared once. The chain has TRBV5-1 and TRBJ1-4, with D possibly matching TRBD1 (5 bases). V gave up 2 bases and J gave up 8 bases, with 13 bases separating them. The CDR3 loop spans 14 amino acids. Germline-derived CDR1 and CDR2 are SGHRS and YFSETQ. The CDR3 protein is CASSLGTVGEKLFF. The CDR3 DNA is TGCGCCAGCAGCTTAGGGACGGTGGGCGAAAAACTGTTTTTT.

This clonotype was seen only a few times. The chain carries TRBV7-2 and TRBJ2-3; D is unresolved. The V end was cut by 4 bases, the J end by 5 bases, with 7 bases between. CDR3 size: 12 residues. CDR1 is SGHTA, CDR2 FQGNSA, per germline. Written as DNA, the CDR3 is TGTGCCAGCAGCTCCCGGGTAGATACGCAGTATTTT. Amino acid sequence: CASSSRVDTQYF.

This sequence joins TRBV19 and TRBJ2-7; D unclear. Trimming took off 7 bases at V and 5 bases at J, with 12 bases between the two ends. Germline-derived CDR1 and CDR2 are LNHDA and SQIVND (reference sequence). The CDR3 is 12 amino acids. The chain's CDR3 is CASTEDDNEQYF. Written as DNA, the CDR3 is TGTGCCAGTACCGAGGACGACAACGAGCAGTACTTC.